This TCR beta chain was identified in a study of technical replicates of blood from several donors (dated by TCRdb to the late 2010s). Comments on this clone: Its target antigen remains unknown. Within one base of it there is no much larger clone, and no base qualities were kept.

The library was built by means of the immunoSEQ multiplex PCR assay. TCRdb holds this immuneACCESS table with in-frame rearrangements only. Some clones are missing; in checked studies, unresolved V genes explain under half, and the rest has no known cause. Present in this sample are tens of thousands of clones, around 90% of which were seen just once. Of the sample, 0.3% to 0.5% falls within the top ten clones. From the germline V gene, CDR1 is SGDLS and CDR2 is YYNGEE. The CDR3 spans 14 residues, from the cysteine through the phenylalanine. Only the CDR3 DNA is retained, 42 bases long and in frame from the first base. Deletion took 2 bases off V and 2 bases off J, with a span of 8 bases between the germline ends.

This TCR derives from a human donor in good health. The rearranged segments are TRBV9 and TRBJ2-1; too little of a D gene remains to name it. Sample: T cells isolated from PBMCs. The CDR3 reads CASSVGQAYNEQFF. The nucleotides are TGTGCCAGCAGCGTCGGCCAGGCCTACAATGAGCAGTTCTTC.